A single sample gave rise to the 13 T cell receptor beta chains below, sequenced in a study of blood T cell repertoires in COVID-19. Sequencing used immunoSEQ multiplex PCR; TCRdb keeps in-frame clones, though not all of them. The sample lists about 86,000 clones, approximately 83% seen once, with roughly a third in the top ten. Material for sequencing was peripheral blood. The receptors here all came from a woman of 80 years or more with active or convalescent COVID-19.

V gene TRBV6-5 combines with J gene TRBJ1-3; D not certain. V lost 5 bases, J lost 5 bases, and 10 bases lay in between. Germline V gene data show CDR1 as MNHEY and CDR2 as SVGAGI. The CDR3 has 13 amino acids. CDR3 amino acids: CASSTPGRNTIYF. The CDR3 nucleotides read TGTGCCAGCAGTACCCCTGGCCGAAACACCATATATTTT.

The rearrangement uses TRBV12-3 or TRBV12-4 and TRBJ1-2, with D possibly matching TRBD1 (5 bases). The length of the CDR3 is 13 residues. Trimming pared 1 base from V and 2 bases from J, leaving 5 bases between. The CDR3 loop is CASSLGQNYGYTF. The CDR3 coding sequence is TGTGCCAGCAGTTTAGGACAGAACTATGGCTACACCTTC.

The gene calls are TRBV2 and TRBJ1-2; 9 positions agree with TRBD1. V lost 6 bases, J lost 7 bases, and 9 bases stayed unmatched. Germline CDR1 is SNHLY and CDR2 is FYNNEI. The CDR3 is 14 residues long. This CDR3 is CASRETGQGGGYTF. CDR3 nucleotides: TGTGCCAGCAGGGAAACGGGACAGGGTGGTGGCTACACCTTC.

The chain is built from TRBV18 and TRBJ1-6; no firm D call. V lost 2 bases, J lost 7 bases, and 12 bases lay in between. Germline lookup yields CDR1 KGHSH and CDR2 LQKENI. The CDR3 length is 15 residues. CDR3 residues: CASSPDTISNSPLHF. DNA for the CDR3: TGTGCCAGCTCACCAGACACCATCTCAAATTCACCCCTCCACTTT.

The chain recombines TRBV29-1 with TRBJ2-7; no reliable D call. The CDR3 is 13 amino acids. V lost 8 bases and J lost 5, with 19 bases in between. Looked up from germline, CDR1 is SQVTM and CDR2 is ANQGSEA. This CDR3 is CSIFLLSSDEQYF. The CDR3 DNA follows: TGCAGCATCTTTCTCCTGTCGTCTGACGAGCAGTACTTC.

This chain connects TRBV5-8 to TRBJ2-7; D may be TRBD1 (6 bases). Germline V gene data show CDR1 as SGHTS and CDR2 as YDEGEE. The CDR3 runs to 16 residues. V lost 4 bases, J lost 3 bases, and 20 bases lay in between. The chain's CDR3 is CASSLNRWTALYEQYF. The CDR3, as DNA: TGTGCCAGCAGCCTAAATCGATGGACAGCCCTCTACGAGCAGTACTTC.

The chain recombines TRBV5-1 with TRBJ2-3; the D is unclear. Trimming left V 4 bases short and J 6 bases short, with 9 bases between. CDR1 SGHRS and CDR2 YFSETQ come from the germline V gene. CDR3 length equals 12 residues. CDR3 sequence (DNA): TGCGCCAGCAGCCCGGTCGGGGATACGCAGTATTTT. This gives the protein CASSPVGDTQYF.

The chain couples TRBV28 to TRBJ2-7; maybe TRBD2 (6 bases). In germline, CDR1 is MDHEN, CDR2 SYDVKM. The V end was cut by 9 bases, the J end by 1 base, with 13 bases between. CDR3 length: 13 amino acids. CDR3 nucleotide sequence: TGTGCCAGTTCGATAGCGGTTTCCTACGAGCAGTACTTC. Translation: CASSIAVSYEQYF.

The V call is TRBV5-1, the J call TRBJ2-3, with D tentatively TRBD2 (6 bases). V was clipped by 4 bases and J by 4 bases, with 16 bases between them. The CDR3 contains 15 residues. The germline V gene has CDR1 SGHRS and CDR2 YFSETQ. This chain's CDR3 is CASSGAGMGPDTQYF. CDR3 bases: TGCGCCAGCAGCGGGGCGGGGATGGGGCCAGATACGCAGTATTTT.

This chain joins TRBV27 and TRBJ2-1, with TRBD2 matching 13 bases. The CDR3 length is 13 residues. Trimming took 5 bases from V and 13 from J; bases not matched to a gene: 5. The germline CDR1 and CDR2 sequences are MNHEY and SMNVEV (reference sequence). CDR3 loop: CASSKTSGRAQFF. The CDR3 DNA sequence: TGTGCCAGCAGTAAAACTAGCGGGAGGGCCCAGTTCTTC.

V and J are TRBV5-4 and TRBJ1-1, with D hard to call. The ends were cut back, 3 bases at V and 1 base at J, with 7 bases in the middle. CDR3 size: 13 residues. Germline V lookup: CDR1 SGHNT, CDR2 YYREEE (reference sequence). The CDR3: CASSYAGNTEAFF. CDR3 sequence (DNA): TGTGCCAGCAGCTATGCAGGGAACACTGAAGCTTTCTTT.

Only a few counts were recorded for this clone. The genes are TRBV6-5 and TRBJ2-7; TRBD1 matches 7 bases. The CDR3 is made up of 13 amino acids. With 7 bases clipped from V and 7 bases from J, the junction kept 10 bases outside the gene matches. Germline V gene lookup returns CDR1 MNHEY and CDR2 SVGAGI. CDR3 loop: CASTEGASGEQYF. The CDR3 nucleotides are TGTGCCAGCACCGAGGGGGCGTCTGGGGAGCAGTACTTC.

V usage is TRBV18 and J usage is TRBJ2-2; TRBD1 might be the D (6 bases). CDR1 and CDR2 from the germline V gene are KGHSH and LQKENI. Trimming removed 2 bases at V and 4 bases at J, with 11 bases between. This CDR3 comprises 15 residues. The CDR3 loop is CASSPTGRGTGELFF. The CDR3 DNA reads TGTGCCAGCTCACCAACAGGGCGAGGCACCGGGGAGCTGTTTTTT.